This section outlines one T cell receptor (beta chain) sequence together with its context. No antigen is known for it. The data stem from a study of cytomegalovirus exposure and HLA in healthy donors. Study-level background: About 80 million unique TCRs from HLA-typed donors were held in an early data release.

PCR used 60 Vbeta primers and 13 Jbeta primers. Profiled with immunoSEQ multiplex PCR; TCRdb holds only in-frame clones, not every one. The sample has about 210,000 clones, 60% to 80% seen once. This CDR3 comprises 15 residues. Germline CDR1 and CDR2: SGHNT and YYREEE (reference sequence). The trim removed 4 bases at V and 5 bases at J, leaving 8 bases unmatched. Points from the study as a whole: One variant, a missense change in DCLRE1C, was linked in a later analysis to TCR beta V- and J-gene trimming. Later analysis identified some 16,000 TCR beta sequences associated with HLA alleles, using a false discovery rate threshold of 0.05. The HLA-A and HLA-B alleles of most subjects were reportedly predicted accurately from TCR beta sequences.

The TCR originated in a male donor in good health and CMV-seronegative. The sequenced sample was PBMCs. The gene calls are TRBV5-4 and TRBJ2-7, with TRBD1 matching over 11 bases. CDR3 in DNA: TGTGCCAGCAGCGCCGGGACAGGGGGATTCAACGAGCAGTACTTC. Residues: CASSAGTGGFNEQYF.